This entry features one TCR beta chain sequence. Antigen specificity is unknown. The entry originates in a study of PD-1 blockade in classical Hodgkin lymphoma. Study information: Intravenous nivolumab at 3 mg/kg was given to patients every 2 weeks.

Relapse was seen in all patients after autologous stem cell transplantation, and brentuximab vedotin exposure was variable. Assay used: immunoSEQ multiplex PCR; TCRdb lists only in-frame clones, some missing. The table includes some 32,000 clones, approximately 80% detected once. Study conclusions and caveats: There was a significant rise in CD4+ TCR diversity by C4D1, with no such rise for CD8+. Newly diagnosed patients had baseline TCR diversity that was reportedly lower than that of healthy donors. Patients with a complete response exhibited baseline diversity comparable to newly diagnosed patients.

There are 12 residues in the CDR3. V lost 9 bases to trimming and J lost 7 bases, with 15 bases between them. In germline, CDR1 is ENHRY, CDR2 SYGVKD. The TCR was taken from a human donor with classical Hodgkin lymphoma. The chain recombines TRBV10-3 with TRBJ1-2, with TRBD1 as a possible D gene (5 bases). The sequencing used peripheral blood mononuclear cells (PBMCs), collected at baseline. CDR3 residues: CAIRGAEVGYTF. CDR3 DNA: TGTGCCATACGTGGGGCGGAGGTTGGCTACACCTTC.